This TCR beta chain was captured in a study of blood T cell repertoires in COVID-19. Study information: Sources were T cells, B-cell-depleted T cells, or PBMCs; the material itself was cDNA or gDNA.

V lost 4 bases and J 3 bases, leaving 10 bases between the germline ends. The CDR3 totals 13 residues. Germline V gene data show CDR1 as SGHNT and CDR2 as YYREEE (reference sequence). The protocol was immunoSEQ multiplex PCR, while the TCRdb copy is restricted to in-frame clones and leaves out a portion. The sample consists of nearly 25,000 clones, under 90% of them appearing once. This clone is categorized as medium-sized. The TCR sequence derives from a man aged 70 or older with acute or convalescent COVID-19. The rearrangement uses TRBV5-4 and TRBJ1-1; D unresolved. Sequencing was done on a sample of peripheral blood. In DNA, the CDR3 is TGTGCCAGCAGCGGTCGGTTGGACACTGAAGCTTTCTTT. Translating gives CASSGRLDTEAFF.